This T cell receptor beta chain was obtained from a study of siplizumab effects on memory and regulatory T cells. Germline V gene data show CDR1 as LNHDA and CDR2 as SQIVND (reference sequence). This CDR3 is 13 amino acids long. V lost 7 bases to trimming and J lost 4 bases, with 14 bases between them. As concerns this clone: What it recognizes is unknown.

Generated by immunoSEQ multiplex PCR, the TCRdb table keeps only in-frame clones and is missing some. The table has over 80,000 clones, roughly 94% seen once. Overall study results and limits: In the presence of siplizumab, alloreactive sequences traceable to unstimulated CD4+ memory cells were significantly reduced.

The rearrangement joins TRBV19 to TRBJ2-7; D perhaps matches TRBD1 (6 bases). This receptor was obtained from a human donor in good health. Sequences were obtained from non-Treg CD4+ T cells sorted from blood. CDR3 coding DNA: TGTGCCAGTACCCCCGGGACAAGATACGAGCAGTACTTC. Residues: CASTPGTRYEQYF.